This TCR beta chain was sequenced during a study of tumor-infiltrating lymphocytes in oesophageal squamous cell carcinoma. TCRdb passed the PCR reads through MiXCR, listing each CDR3 protein once. The table records about 17,000 distinct CDR3 sequences, around 45% of them present only once. CDR1 is SGHTA and CDR2 is FQGNSA in the germline V gene. There are 16 residues in the CDR3. Sequences were obtained from normal esophageal tissue next to the tumor. This clonotype was obtained from a female donor with esophageal squamous cell carcinoma. This chain connects TRBV7-2 to TRBJ2-1; 12 bases line up with TRBD2. The DNA end lines up better with TRBJ2-7; the J call may be wrong. Here the CDR3 DNA reads TGTGCCAGCAGCGACCGGACTAGCGGGACAAGGAATGAGCAGTACTTC. Its translation: CASSDRTSGTRNEQYF.